The TCR beta chain described here comes from a study of blood T cell repertoires in COVID-19. Across the whole study: Some COVID-19 samples were acute and others convalescent; all came from the United States, Italy and Spain. T cells, B-cell-depleted T cells, or PBMCs provided the cDNA or gDNA that served as material.

The assay was immunoSEQ multiplex PCR, and TCRdb's table has in-frame clones only and misses some. Of about 240,000 clones listed, around 85% are singletons. V lost 7 bases and J lost 4; bases outside the gene matches: 14. Germline loops: CDR1 LNHDA, CDR2 SQIVND (reference sequence). The CDR3 covers 16 residues. The receptor was derived from a woman in her 40s with acute COVID-19. The sequenced sample was PBMCs or T cells enriched from blood (not recorded which). The chain is built from TRBV19 and TRBJ1-1, with 8 nucleotides matching TRBD1. The chain's CDR3 is CASNKPYRDRGTEAFF. The CDR3 nucleotides are TGTGCCAGTAATAAGCCCTATAGAGACAGGGGCACTGAAGCTTTCTTT.